The clone carrying this TCR beta chain was detected many times. Antigen unknown. From 9 to 10 ml of fresh peripheral blood, PBMCs were isolated. This sample stems from a study of T cells in Graves' hyperthyroidism and ophthalmopathy. Study-level points and caveats: Most expanded thyroid clonotypes above 0.001 also appeared in blood. Ophthalmopathy was told apart from stable hyperthyroidism by a 13 V-J model.

RNA transcripts gave rise to amplified TCR beta CDR3 regions. The HTBI primer set was used in a first-round RT-PCR of the TCR CDR3. Each CDR3 protein gets one entry after TCRdb re-called the multiplex PCR reads with MiXCR. This table holds hundreds of thousands of distinct CDR3 sequences, just over 35% found once. Sequenced sample: blood. This TCR derives from a woman in her thirties or forties with Graves' hyperthyroidism.

CDR3: CSVESGQGGLNYGYTF. The CDR3 region has the DNA TGCAGCGTTGAATCCGGACAGGGAGGTTTGAACTATGGCTACACCTTC. The V gene is TRBV29-1, the J gene TRBJ1-2, with 8 bases that match TRBD1. V shed 2 bases and J 2 bases; nucleotides not matched to a gene: 10. The CDR3 is made up of 16 amino acids. Germline V gene data show CDR1 as SQVTM and CDR2 as ANQGSEA.